Here is one TCR beta chain with its context. Its antigen is undetermined. Amplification used 60 Vbeta primers and 13 Jbeta primers. TCRdb's copy holds only in-frame clones and misses some; the assay was immunoSEQ multiplex PCR. The sample carries approximately 140,000 clones, approximately 75% recorded once. This record comes from a study of cytomegalovirus exposure and HLA in healthy donors. Healthy bone marrow donors made up the cohort. This CDR3 contains 16 residues. Germline assignment: CDR1 SGHDT and CDR2 YYEEEE. J gave up 5 bases and V 4 bases, and 8 bases lay outside the gene matches. Study-wide findings and caveats: V segments that were indistinguishable, TRBV6-2 and TRBV6-3 among them, were omitted from analysis. In vitro work confirmed that a few CMV-associated chains recognize CMV antigens.

The sequenced sample was PBMCs. This chain joins TRBV5-6 and TRBJ1-6; 8 bases are shared with TRBD1. The receptor's source is a woman between 40 and 55 years old in good health and CMV-seropositive. The CDR3 DNA reads as TGTGCCAGCAGCCAATCAGGGGGCGTGCATAATTCACCCCTCCACTTT. It encodes CASSQSGGVHNSPLHF.